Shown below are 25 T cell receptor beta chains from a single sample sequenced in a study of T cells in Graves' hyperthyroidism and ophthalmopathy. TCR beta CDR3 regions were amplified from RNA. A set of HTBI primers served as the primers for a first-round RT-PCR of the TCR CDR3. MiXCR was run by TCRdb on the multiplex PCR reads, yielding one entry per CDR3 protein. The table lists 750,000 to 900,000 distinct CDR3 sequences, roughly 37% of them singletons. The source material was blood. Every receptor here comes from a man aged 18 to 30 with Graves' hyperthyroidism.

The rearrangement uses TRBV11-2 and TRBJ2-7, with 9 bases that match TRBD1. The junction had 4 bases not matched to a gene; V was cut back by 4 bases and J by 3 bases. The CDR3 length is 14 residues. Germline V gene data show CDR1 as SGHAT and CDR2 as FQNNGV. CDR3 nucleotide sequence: TGTGCCAGCAGCTCTACAGGGGGCGGCTACGAGCAGTACTTC. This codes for CASSSTGGGYEQYF.

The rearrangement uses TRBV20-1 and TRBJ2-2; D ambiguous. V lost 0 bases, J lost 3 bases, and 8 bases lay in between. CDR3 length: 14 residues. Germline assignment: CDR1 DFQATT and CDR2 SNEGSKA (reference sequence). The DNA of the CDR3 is TGCAGTGCTAGAGAACGAGTATACACCGGGGAGCTGTTTTTT. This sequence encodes CSARERVYTGELFF.

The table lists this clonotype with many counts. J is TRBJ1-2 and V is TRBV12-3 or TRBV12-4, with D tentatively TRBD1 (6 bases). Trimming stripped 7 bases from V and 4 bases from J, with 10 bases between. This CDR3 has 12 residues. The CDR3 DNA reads TGTGCCAGCACCGGACAGAGCTATGGCTACACCTTC. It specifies CASTGQSYGYTF.

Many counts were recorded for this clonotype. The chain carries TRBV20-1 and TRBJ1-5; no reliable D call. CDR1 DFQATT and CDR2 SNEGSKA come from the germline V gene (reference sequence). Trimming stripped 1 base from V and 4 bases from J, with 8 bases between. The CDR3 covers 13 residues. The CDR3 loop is CSARGQLNQPQHF. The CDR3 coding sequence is TGCAGTGCTAGAGGGCAGTTGAATCAGCCCCAGCATTTT.

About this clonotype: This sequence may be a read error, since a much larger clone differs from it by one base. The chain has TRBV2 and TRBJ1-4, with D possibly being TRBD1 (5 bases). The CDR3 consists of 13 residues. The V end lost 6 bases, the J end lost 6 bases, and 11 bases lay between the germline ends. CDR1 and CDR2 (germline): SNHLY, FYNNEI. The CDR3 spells CASSRTSYEKLFF. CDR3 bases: TGTGCCAGCAGCCGGACAAGCTATGAAAAACTGTTTTTT.

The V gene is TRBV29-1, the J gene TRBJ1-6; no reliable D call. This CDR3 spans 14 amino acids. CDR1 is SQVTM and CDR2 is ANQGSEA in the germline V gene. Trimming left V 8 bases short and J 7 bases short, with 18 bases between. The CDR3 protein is CSSYSKGGNSPLHF. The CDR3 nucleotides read TGCAGCAGTTACTCGAAGGGAGGCAATTCACCCCTCCACTTT.

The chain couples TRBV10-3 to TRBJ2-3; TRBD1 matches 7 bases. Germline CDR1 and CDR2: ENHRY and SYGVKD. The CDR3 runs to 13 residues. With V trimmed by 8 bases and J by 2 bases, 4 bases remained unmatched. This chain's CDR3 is CAIQDRNTDTQYF. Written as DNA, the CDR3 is TGTGCCATCCAGGACAGGAACACAGATACGCAGTATTTT.

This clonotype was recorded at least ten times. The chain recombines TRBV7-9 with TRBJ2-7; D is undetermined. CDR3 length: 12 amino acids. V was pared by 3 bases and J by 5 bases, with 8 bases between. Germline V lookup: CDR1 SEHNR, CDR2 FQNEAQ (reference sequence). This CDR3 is CASSLAPDEQYF. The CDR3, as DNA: TGTGCCAGCAGCTTGGCCCCGGACGAGCAGTACTTC.

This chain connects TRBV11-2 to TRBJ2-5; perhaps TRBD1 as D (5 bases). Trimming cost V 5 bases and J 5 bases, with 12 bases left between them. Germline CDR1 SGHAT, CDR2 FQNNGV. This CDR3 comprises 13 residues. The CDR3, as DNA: TGTGCCAGCAGCCCTTCCGCAGGGGAGACCCAGTACTTC. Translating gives CASSPSAGETQYF.

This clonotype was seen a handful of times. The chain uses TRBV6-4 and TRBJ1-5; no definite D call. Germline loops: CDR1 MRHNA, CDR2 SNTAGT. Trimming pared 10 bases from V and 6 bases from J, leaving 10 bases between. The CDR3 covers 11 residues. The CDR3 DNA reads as TGTGCCACCAATTCGGGTCAGCCCCAGCATTTT. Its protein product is CATNSGQPQHF.

The CDR3 DNA is TGTGCCAGCAGTTCCCTGGACAGCACCAAAGCTTTCTTT. Its translation: CASSSLDSTKAFF. The genes are TRBV6-5 and TRBJ1-1; possibly TRBD1 for D (6 bases). The CDR3 has 13 residues. Trimming took 4 bases from V and 9 from J, leaving 15 bases between them. Per germline, CDR1 MNHEY and CDR2 SVGAGI.

In DNA form, the CDR3 reads TGTGCCAGCACCTCGCCCATCTCCTCGGGAGCTTTCTTT. Translation: CASTSPISSGAFF. The chain links TRBV6-6 to TRBJ1-1; D ambiguous. The CDR3 totals 13 residues. Between the trimmed V and J ends, which lost 7 bases and 10 bases, there was a span of 19 bases. CDR1 is MNHNY, CDR2 SVGAGI, per germline (reference sequence).

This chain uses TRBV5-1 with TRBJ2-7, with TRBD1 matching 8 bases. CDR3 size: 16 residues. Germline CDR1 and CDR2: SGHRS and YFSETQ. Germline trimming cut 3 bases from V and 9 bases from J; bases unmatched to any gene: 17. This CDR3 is CASSSSGTGSGDTQYF. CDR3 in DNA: TGCGCCAGCAGCTCCTCCGGGACAGGTAGCGGAGATACGCAGTACTTC.

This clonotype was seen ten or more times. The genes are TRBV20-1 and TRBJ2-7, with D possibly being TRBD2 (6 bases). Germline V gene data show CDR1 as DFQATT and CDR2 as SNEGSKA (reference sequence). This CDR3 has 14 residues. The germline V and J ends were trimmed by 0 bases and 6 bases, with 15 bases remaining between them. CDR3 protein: CSARDRGLRGEQYF. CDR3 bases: TGCAGTGCTAGAGATCGCGGACTACGTGGCGAGCAGTACTTC.

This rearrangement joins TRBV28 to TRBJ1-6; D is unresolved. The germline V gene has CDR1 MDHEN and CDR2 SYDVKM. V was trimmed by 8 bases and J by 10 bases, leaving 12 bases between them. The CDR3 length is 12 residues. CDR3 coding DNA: TGTGCCAGCTACCAACCCTCATCACCCCTCCACTTT. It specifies CASYQPSSPLHF. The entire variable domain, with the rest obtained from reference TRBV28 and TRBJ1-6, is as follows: DVKVTQSSRYLVKRTGEKVFLECVQDMDHENMFWYRQDPGLGLRLIYFSYDVKMKEKGDIPEGYSVSREKKERFSLILESASTNQTSMYLCASYQPSSPLHFGNGTRLTVT.

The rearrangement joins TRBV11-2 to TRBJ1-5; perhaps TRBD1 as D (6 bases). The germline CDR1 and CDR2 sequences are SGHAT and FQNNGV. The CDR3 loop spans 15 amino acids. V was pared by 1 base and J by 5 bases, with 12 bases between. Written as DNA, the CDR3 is TGTGCCAGCAGCTTAGGACAGGCGAGCGATCAGCCCCAGCATTTT. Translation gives CASSLGQASDQPQHF.

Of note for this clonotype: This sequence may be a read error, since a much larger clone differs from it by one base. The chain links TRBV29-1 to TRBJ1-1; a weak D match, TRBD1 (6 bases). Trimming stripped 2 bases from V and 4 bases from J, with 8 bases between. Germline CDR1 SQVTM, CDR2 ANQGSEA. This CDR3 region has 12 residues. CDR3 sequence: CSVEPGATEAFF. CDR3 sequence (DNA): TGCAGCGTTGAACCGGGGGCCACTGAAGCTTTCTTT.

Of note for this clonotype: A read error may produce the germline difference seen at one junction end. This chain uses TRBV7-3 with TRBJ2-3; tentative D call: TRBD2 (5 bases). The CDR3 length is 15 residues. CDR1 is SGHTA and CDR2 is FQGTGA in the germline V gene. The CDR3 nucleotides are TGTGTCAGCAGCTTAACGGGATCTCTAGGAGATACGCAGTATTTT. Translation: CVSSLTGSLGDTQYF.

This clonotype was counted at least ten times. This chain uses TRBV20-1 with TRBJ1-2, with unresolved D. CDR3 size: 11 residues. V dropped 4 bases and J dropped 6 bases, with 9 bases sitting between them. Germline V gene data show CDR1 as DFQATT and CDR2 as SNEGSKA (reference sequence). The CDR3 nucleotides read TGCAGTGCTAACAGCTTTAATGGCTACACCTTC. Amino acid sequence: CSANSFNGYTF.

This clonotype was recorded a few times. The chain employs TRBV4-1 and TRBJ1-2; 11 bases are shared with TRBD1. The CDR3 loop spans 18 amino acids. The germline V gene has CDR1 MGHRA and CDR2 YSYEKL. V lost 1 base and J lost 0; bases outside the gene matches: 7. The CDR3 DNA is TGCGCCAGCAGCCAAGTCGGGACAGGGGGTTTAGCTAACTATGGCTACACCTTC. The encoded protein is CASSQVGTGGLANYGYTF.

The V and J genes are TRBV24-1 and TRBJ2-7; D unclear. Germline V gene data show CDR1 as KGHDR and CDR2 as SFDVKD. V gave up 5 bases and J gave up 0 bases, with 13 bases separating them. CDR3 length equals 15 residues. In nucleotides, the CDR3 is TGTGCCACCAGTGGCCCCGCGAGGAGCTCCTACGAGCAGTACTTC. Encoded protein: CATSGPARSSYEQYF.

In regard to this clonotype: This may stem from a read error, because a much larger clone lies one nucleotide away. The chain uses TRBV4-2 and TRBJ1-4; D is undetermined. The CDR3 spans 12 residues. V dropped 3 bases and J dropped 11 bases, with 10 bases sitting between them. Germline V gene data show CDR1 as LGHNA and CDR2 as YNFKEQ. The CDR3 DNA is TGTGCCAGCAGCCATTCGGCACGGAAACTGTTTTTT. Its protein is CASSHSARKLFF.

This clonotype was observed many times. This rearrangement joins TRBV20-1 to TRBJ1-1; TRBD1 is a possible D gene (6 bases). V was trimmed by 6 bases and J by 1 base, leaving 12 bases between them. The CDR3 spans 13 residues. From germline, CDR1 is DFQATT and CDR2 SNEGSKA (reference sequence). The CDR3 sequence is CSAQGQSNTEAFF. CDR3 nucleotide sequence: TGCAGTGCCCAGGGGCAGTCGAACACTGAAGCTTTCTTT.

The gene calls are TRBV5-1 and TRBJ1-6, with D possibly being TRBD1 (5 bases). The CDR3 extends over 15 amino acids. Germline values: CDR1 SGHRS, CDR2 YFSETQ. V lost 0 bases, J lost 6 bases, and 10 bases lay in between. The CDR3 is CASSLESGGNSPLHF. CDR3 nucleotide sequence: TGCGCCAGCAGCTTGGAGTCCGGGGGTAATTCACCCCTCCACTTT.

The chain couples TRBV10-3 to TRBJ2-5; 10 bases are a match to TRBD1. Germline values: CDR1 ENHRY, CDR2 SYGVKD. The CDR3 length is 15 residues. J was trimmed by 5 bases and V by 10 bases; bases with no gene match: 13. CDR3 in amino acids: CASRATGGAAETQYF. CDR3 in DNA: TGTGCCAGCAGGGCGACAGGGGGCGCGGCTGAGACCCAGTACTTC.